The 13 T cell receptor beta chains listed next were all sequenced from one sample in a study of spatial heterogeneity in lung cancer. Time point given: sample taken at primary tumor resection. In each case, whole RNA from tumor, nontumor lung or frozen PBMC was sequenced unsorted. TCRdb used MiXCR to reprocess the 5' RACE reads, holding one entry per CDR3 protein. Of about 4,000 distinct CDR3 sequences in the sample, roughly 15% were seen once. The sample consisted of PBMCs, taken at surgery. These receptors originate from a male donor with early-stage non-small cell lung cancer.

This clonotype has ten or more counts. The CDR3 sequence: CASSWGPDRGKQETQYF. The CDR3 region has the DNA TGTGCCAGCAGCTGGGGCCCTGACAGGGGGAAACAAGAGACCCAGTACTTC. This chain links TRBV5-6 with TRBJ2-5; TRBD1 matches 9 bases. Germline V gene sequence: CDR1 SGHDT, CDR2 YYEEEE. The V gene end was trimmed by 3 bases and the J gene end by 2 bases; junction bases not matched to a gene: 11. The CDR3 extends over 17 amino acids.

This clonotype appeared many times. This rearrangement joins TRBV7-6 to TRBJ2-2; no clear D. The germline V gene encodes CDR1 SGHVS and CDR2 FNYEAQ. Trimming stripped 1 base from V and 4 bases from J, with 13 bases between. The CDR3 is 16 residues long. CDR3 bases: TGTGCCAGCAGCTTAGTTGCAGGATCCGGCACCGGGGAGCTGTTTTTT. Protein sequence: CASSLVAGSGTGELFF.

This clonotype was detected ten times or more. The rearrangement links TRBV9 to TRBJ2-5; 7 positions agree with TRBD1. The CDR3 spans 15 residues. The germline CDR1 and CDR2 sequences are SGDLS and YYNGEE. V trimming: 4 bases; J trimming: 2 bases; junction bases outside the gene matches: 8. The DNA of the CDR3 is TGTGCCAGCAGCCCGGCTCCGGGACAGCAAGAGACCCAGTACTTC. It specifies CASSPAPGQQETQYF.

This clonotype has just a few counts. CDR3 region: CASRREQQETQYF. The CDR3 DNA reads as TGTGCCAGCCGTCGAGAACAGCAGGAGACCCAGTACTTC. V gene TRBV27 combines with J gene TRBJ2-5; D unresolved. Germline V gene data show CDR1 as MNHEY and CDR2 as SMNVEV (reference sequence). CDR3 size: 13 residues. Trimming removed 8 bases at V and 5 bases at J, with 15 bases between.

The chain has TRBV6-2 or TRBV6-3 and TRBJ2-2; 8 positions match TRBD2. With V trimmed by 7 bases and J by 4 bases, 11 bases remained unmatched. The germline V gene has CDR1 MNHEY and CDR2 SVGEGT. CDR3 length: 16 residues. The CDR3 DNA follows: TGTGCCAGCAACGAGCCCAGCGGGAGAAGCACCGGGGAGCTGTTTTTT. It codes for CASNEPSGRSTGELFF.

The chain couples TRBV19 to TRBJ1-2; tentative D call: TRBD1 (5 bases). Germline V gives CDR1 LNHDA, CDR2 SQIVND (reference sequence). The CDR3 has 14 residues. The V gene lost 5 bases and the J gene lost 0 bases, with 10 bases spanning the gap. CDR3 loop: CASSSRTSNYGYTF. The CDR3 DNA sequence: TGTGCCAGTAGTTCACGGACATCTAACTATGGCTACACCTTC. Looking up the rest from reference TRBV19 and TRBJ1-2 gives the full variable domain: DGGITQSPKYLFRKEGQNVTLSCEQNLNHDAMYWYRQDPGQGLRLIYYSQIVNDFQKGDIAEGYSVSREKKESFPLTVTSAQKNPTAFYLCASSSRTSNYGYTFGSGTRLTVV.

This sequence joins TRBV7-2 and TRBJ2-7; the match to TRBD1 covers 9 bases. Trimming took 5 bases from V and 5 from J; bases not matched to a gene: 4. This CDR3 has 13 amino acids. Per germline, CDR1 SGHTA and CDR2 FQGNSA. The CDR3 spells CASSPDRGNEQYF. CDR3 DNA: TGTGCCAGCAGCCCCGACAGGGGGAACGAGCAGTACTTC.

The V gene is TRBV10-2, the J gene TRBJ2-7; D is undetermined. The CDR3 sequence is 14 residues long. Looked up from germline, CDR1 is WSHSY and CDR2 is SAAADI. Between the trimmed V and J ends, which lost 0 bases and 5 bases, there was a span of 11 bases. The CDR3 spells CASSESKLEDEQYF. The CDR3 DNA is TGCGCCAGCAGTGAGTCGAAACTCGAAGACGAGCAGTACTTC.

This clonotype was found many times. This chain connects TRBV5-1 to TRBJ2-7; D might be TRBD1 (6 bases). V lost 4 bases and J 2 bases, leaving 16 bases between the germline ends. This CDR3 is 15 amino acids long. Looked up from germline, CDR1 is SGHRS and CDR2 is YFSETQ. The CDR3 DNA sequence: TGCGCCAGCAGCCAACAGGGTTTTGGGGCCTACGAGCAGTACTTC. Translation gives CASSQQGFGAYEQYF.

This clonotype was recorded many times. V gene TRBV29-1 combines with J gene TRBJ2-1, with TRBD2 identical over 8 bases. This CDR3 has 12 residues. CDR1 and CDR2 (germline): SQVTM, ANQGSEA. The ends lost 5 bases at V and 4 bases at J; junction bases unmatched: 1. CDR3 sequence reads: CSVRGGYNEQFF. The DNA of the CDR3 is TGCAGCGTTCGGGGGGGGTACAATGAGCAGTTCTTC.

This clonotype was detected ten times or more. This sequence joins TRBV6-2 or TRBV6-3 and TRBJ2-5, with TRBD2 matching over 13 bases. Germline-derived CDR1 and CDR2 are MNHEY and SVGEGT. Germline trimming cut 5 bases from V and 6 bases from J; bases unmatched to any gene: 9. This CDR3 region has 16 residues. This CDR3 is CASSPGLAGLKQTQYF. CDR3 in DNA: TGTGCCAGCAGTCCGGGACTAGCGGGACTTAAGCAGACCCAGTACTTC.

The sample holds many counts of this clonotype. The V and J genes are TRBV7-9 and TRBJ2-7, with D perhaps matching TRBD2 (5 bases). The CDR3 spans 13 residues. Trimming stripped 6 bases from V and 0 bases from J, with 9 bases between. Germline loops: CDR1 SEHNR, CDR2 FQNEAQ (reference sequence). The CDR3 protein is CASRRGSSYEQYF. The CDR3, as DNA: TGTGCCAGCAGGCGCGGGTCCTCCTACGAGCAGTACTTC. The full variable domain, with the rest looked up from reference TRBV7-9 and TRBJ2-7, is DTGVSQNPRHKITKRGQNVTFRCDPISEHNRLYWYRQTLGQGPEFLTYFQNEAQLEKSRLLSDRFSAERPKGSFSTLEIQRTEQGDSAMYLCASRRGSSYEQYFGPGTRLTVT.

This clonotype is large (0.1 to 1%) by share. The chain has TRBV29-1 and TRBJ2-7; TRBD2 is a possible D gene (6 bases). Looked up from germline, CDR1 is SQVTM and CDR2 is ANQGSEA. This CDR3 spans 13 amino acids. Trimming cost V 3 bases and J 4 bases, with 13 bases left between them. The CDR3, as DNA: TGCAGCGTTGACCCGGGAGAAAGTTACGAGCAGTACTTC. It yields the protein CSVDPGESYEQYF.